The T cell receptor (beta chain) described here comes from a study of blood T cell repertoires in COVID-19. Study background: Some COVID-19 samples were acute and others convalescent; all came from the United States, Italy and Spain. T cells, B-cell-depleted T cells, or PBMCs provided the cDNA or gDNA that served as material.

In the study's own analysis: Quantification of nucleated cells was approximated via reference gene primer amplification. Using immunoSEQ multiplex PCR, the repertoire was profiled, and TCRdb retains in-frame clones only, with some absent. Clone size and the V and J calls come from that table; the DNA yielded D and trimming. The data show some 60,000 clones, around 85% seen once. This clone has a handful of counts. From germline, CDR1 is SGHDT and CDR2 YYEEEE. The CDR3 runs to 16 residues. The V end lost 0 bases, the J end lost 1 base, and 10 bases lay between the germline ends. Sequencing used peripheral blood. The sequence derives from a human donor in a cohort sampled during active COVID-19. This chain joins TRBV5-6 and TRBJ2-2; D unresolved. The CDR3 region is CASSLVSTGNTGELFF. The CDR3 DNA reads as TGTGCCAGCAGCTTGGTTTCGACGGGGAACACCGGGGAGCTGTTTTTT.